These T cell receptor beta chains were read from a single sample in a study of T cell responses to AZD1222 COVID-19 vaccine. Sequencing used immunoSEQ multiplex PCR; TCRdb keeps in-frame clones, though not all of them. The sample holds about 120,000 clones, 75% to 90% seen once. The sample consisted of peripheral blood, taken 28 days after the second AZD1222 dose. The receptors originated from an adult who received the AZD1222 COVID-19 vaccine. CDR3s include the opening cysteine and the closing phenylalanine or tryptophan. D genes are given only for firm matches. Clone size is stated in some rows and not others, as once, few, many or a class when expanded.

clone size: -; J gene: TRBJ1-1; CDR3 length: 13; D gene: TRBD1; V gene: TRBV19; CDR3 DNA: TGTGCCAGTAGTGCCACGACAGGGTCTGAAGCTTTCTTT; CDR3 protein: CASSATTGSEAFF
clone size: -; J gene: TRBJ2-3; CDR3 length: 15; D gene: -; V gene: TRBV28; CDR3 DNA: TGTGCCAGCAGTTTCGTAGCGCCCGGGGCAGATACGCAGTATTTT; CDR3 protein: CASSFVAPGADTQYF
clone size: -; J gene: TRBJ2-3; CDR3 length: 13; D gene: -; V gene: TRBV5-1; CDR3 DNA: TGCGCCAGCAGCTTGGGCGTCGCAGATACGCAGTATTTT; CDR3 protein: CASSLGVADTQYF
clone size: -; J gene: TRBJ1-1; CDR3 length: 14; D gene: -; V gene: TRBV6-5; CDR3 DNA: TGTGCCAGCAGTTACTCGAGTCTGAACACTGAAGCTTTCTTT; CDR3 protein: CASSYSSLNTEAFF
clone size: -; J gene: TRBJ2-5; CDR3 length: 14; D gene: TRBD2; V gene: TRBV5-1; CDR3 DNA: TGCGCCAGCAGGCACGGGGGGGCTGAAGAGACCCAGTACTTC; CDR3 protein: CASRHGGAEETQYF
clone size: -; J gene: TRBJ1-6; CDR3 length: 15; D gene: -; V gene: TRBV27; CDR3 DNA: TGTGCCAGCAGTTTAATCGCAATTAATAATTCACCCCTCCACTTT; CDR3 protein: CASSLIAINNSPLHF
clone size: -; J gene: TRBJ2-3; CDR3 length: 16; D gene: TRBD2; V gene: TRBV28; CDR3 DNA: TGTGCCAGCAGTTTGCGCGGGGGGGCCGGTCCAGATACGCAGTATTTT; CDR3 protein: CASSLRGGAGPDTQYF
clone size: -; J gene: TRBJ1-4; CDR3 length: 16; D gene: TRBD1; V gene: TRBV7-2; CDR3 DNA: TGTGCCAGCAGCTTAACCTCAGTACAGGGGGCTGAAAAACTGTTTTTT; CDR3 protein: CASSLTSVQGAEKLFF
clone size: -; J gene: TRBJ2-5; CDR3 length: 11; D gene: -; V gene: TRBV21-1; CDR3 DNA: TGTGCCAGCACCTGGTCGGAGACCCAGTACTTC; CDR3 protein: CASTWSETQYF
clone size: -; J gene: TRBJ2-1; CDR3 length: 16; D gene: TRBD1; V gene: TRBV9; CDR3 DNA: TGTGCCAGCAGCGTAGAGCGAGGGACAGGCTACAATGAGCAGTTCTTC; CDR3 protein: CASSVERGTGYNEQFF
clone size: -; J gene: TRBJ2-4; CDR3 length: 18; D gene: -; V gene: TRBV4-3; CDR3 DNA: TGCGCCAGCAGCCAAGTCCCCGGGAGCCCGGGAGCCAAAAACATTCAGTACTTC; CDR3 protein: CASSQVPGSPGAKNIQYF
clone size: once; J gene: TRBJ2-5; CDR3 length: 14; D gene: -; V gene: TRBV7-3; CDR3 DNA: TGTGCCAGCAGCCCGACGGGGAGGACAGAGACCCAGTACTTC; CDR3 protein: CASSPTGRTETQYF
clone size: -; J gene: TRBJ2-2; CDR3 length: 15; D gene: -; V gene: TRBV15; CDR3 DNA: TGTGCCACCAGCAGAGATCGCGGGCACACCGGGGAGCTGTTTTTT; CDR3 protein: CATSRDRGHTGELFF
clone size: -; J gene: TRBJ2-3; CDR3 length: 15; D gene: -; V gene: TRBV9; CDR3 DNA: TGTGCCAGCAGCGTAGACTTCAGGTCCACAGATACGCAGTATTTT; CDR3 protein: CASSVDFRSTDTQYF
clone size: -; J gene: TRBJ2-3; CDR3 length: 15; D gene: TRBD1; V gene: TRBV19; CDR3 DNA: TGTGCCAGTAGTGACAGGGGGCGCGGCACAGATACGCAGTATTTT; CDR3 protein: CASSDRGRGTDTQYF
clone size: -; J gene: TRBJ1-2; CDR3 length: 11; D gene: -; V gene: TRBV20-1; CDR3 DNA: TGCAGTGCTAGCCCAGGCTATGGCTACACCTTC; CDR3 protein: CSASPGYGYTF
clone size: -; J gene: TRBJ2-5; CDR3 length: 15; D gene: TRBD1; V gene: TRBV4-3; CDR3 DNA: TGCGCCAGCAGCCATGGGACAGGGGATACAGAGACCCAGTACTTC; CDR3 protein: CASSHGTGDTETQYF
clone size: -; J gene: TRBJ1-1; CDR3 length: 13; D gene: -; V gene: TRBV10-3; CDR3 DNA: TGTGCCATCAACCCCGGGCAGGGCGAAAAAGCTTTCTTT; CDR3 protein: CAINPGQGEKAFF
clone size: -; J gene: TRBJ2-1; CDR3 length: 13; D gene: -; V gene: TRBV12-5; CDR3 DNA: TGTGCTAGTGGTTTGGTACCTGGGGCGGTCCCCATCTTC; CDR3 protein: CASGLVPGAVPIF
clone size: -; J gene: TRBJ2-1; CDR3 length: 15; D gene: TRBD1; V gene: TRBV6-1; CDR3 DNA: TGTGCCAGCAGCACAGCAAAATACAGGGGGCTGGAGCAGTTCTTC; CDR3 protein: CASSTAKYRGLEQFF
clone size: -; J gene: TRBJ2-3; CDR3 length: 17; D gene: -; V gene: TRBV7-8; CDR3 DNA: TGTGCCAGCAGTCCAGTTCCACGGGGGGCGGGCACAGATACGCAGTATTTT; CDR3 protein: CASSPVPRGAGTDTQYF
clone size: -; J gene: TRBJ2-7; CDR3 length: 13; D gene: -; V gene: TRBV7-2; CDR3 DNA: TGTGCCAGCAGCTTGCGGCAGTCCTACGAGCAGTACTTC; CDR3 protein: CASSLRQSYEQYF